The sequence of this T cell receptor beta chain was determined in a study of shared clonotypes between healthy human individuals. Study details: There were three CD4 naive, three CD4 memory, two CD8 naive and one CD8 memory plates per donor.

Clones were read by immunoSEQ multiplex PCR, and TCRdb kept only the in-frame ones, dropping some. The repertoire holds approximately 180,000 clones, with 85% to 95% as singletons. CD4+ cells yielded CD45RA+ naive and CD45RA-negative memory subsets. Trimming shortened V by 0 bases and J by 7 bases, and 13 bases separated the two germline ends. This CDR3 has 15 residues. Germline CDR1 and CDR2: SGHDN and FVKESK. This sequence joins TRBV14 and TRBJ1-5; D call uncertain. This TCR was sampled from a woman in her 30s in good health. The sample consisted of naive CD4+ T cells sorted from blood. The subset was: CD45RA+ positively selected. In nucleotides, the CDR3 is TGTGCCAGCAGCCAAGATGGAGGACGCCAGCAGCCCCAGCATTTT. This sequence encodes CASSQDGGRQQPQHF.